Listed below are T cell receptor beta chains from one sample, sequenced in a study of blood T cell repertoires in COVID-19. Assay used: immunoSEQ multiplex PCR; TCRdb lists only in-frame clones, some missing. The data contain some 180,000 clones, around 87% of them seen just once; the ten biggest clones take up around 0.63%. The sequenced material came from peripheral blood. The receptors originated from a man aged 50 to 60 with acute or convalescent COVID-19. CDR3s include the opening cysteine and the closing phenylalanine or tryptophan. D genes are given only for firm matches. The listing skips clone size in some rows; elsewhere it reads once, few, many or a size class.

clone_size	v_call	j_call	d_call	cdr3_nt	cdr3_aa
once	TRBV7-9	TRBJ2-7	NA	TGTGCCAGCAGCCGAGACGTACAGCCCTACGAACAGTACTTC	CASSRDVQPYEQYF
once	TRBV5-1	TRBJ2-6	NA	TGCGCCAGCAGCTTGGTGTTCAGGGGTGGGGCCAACGTCCTGACTTTC	CASSLVFRGGANVLTF
NA	TRBV6-5	TRBJ1-1	NA	TGTGCCAGCAGCAAAACAGGGAACACTGAAGCTTTCTTT	CASSKTGNTEAFF
NA	TRBV7-9	TRBJ1-4	NA	TGTGCCAGCAGCACCGTAGAAGACTGGGGGGGTACTGAAAAACTGTTTTTT	CASSTVEDWGGTEKLFF
NA	TRBV2	TRBJ2-1	TRBD2	TGTGCCAGCCGGGAGGGAAGATACAATGAGCAGTTCTTC	CASREGRYNEQFF
NA	TRBV6-5	TRBJ1-2	NA	TGTGCCAGCAGAGGACAGTCCTATGGCTACACCTTC	CASRGQSYGYTF
NA	TRBV6-5	TRBJ2-5	TRBD2	TGTGCCAGCAGTTACTCGGCGGGGGGGCCCGGGGAGACCCAGTACTTC	CASSYSAGGPGETQYF
NA	TRBV5-1	TRBJ1-3	NA	TGCGCCAGCAGCTCGTACTCTGGAAACACCATATATTTT	CASSSYSGNTIYF
NA	TRBV27	TRBJ2-1	NA	TGTGCCAGCAGTTTATCGCCTAGCGTTGACTCCTACAATGAGCAGTTCTTC	CASSLSPSVDSYNEQFF
NA	TRBV6-5	TRBJ2-5	NA	TGTGCCAGCAGTTACGGCCGGGGAGAGACCCAGTACTTC	CASSYGRGETQYF
NA	TRBV28	TRBJ2-4	NA	TGTGCCAGCAGTATCGAACAGGGGGGGAACATTCAGTACTTC	CASSIEQGGNIQYF
NA	TRBV5-8	TRBJ2-1	NA	TGTGCCAGCAGCTTGATAGGCTCGGGGGGCCATGAGCAGTTCTTC	CASSLIGSGGHEQFF
NA	TRBV3-1/TRBV3-2	TRBJ2-1	TRBD2	TGTGCCAGCAGCCGCGGAGGGCTAGCGGGGGGTGGGAATGAGCAGTTCTTC	CASSRGGLAGGGNEQFF
NA	TRBV7-9	TRBJ1-6	TRBD1	TGTGCCAGCAGCGCGCCCGACAGGGGCCAGTTGGATTCACCCCTCCACTTT	CASSAPDRGQLDSPLHF
NA	TRBV28	TRBJ1-5	NA	TGTGCCAGCAGGCCGGGAGGGGTTAGGTATCAGCCCCAGCATTTT	CASRPGGVRYQPQHF
NA	TRBV9	TRBJ2-2	TRBD2	TGTGCCAGCAGCGTAACCCTAGCGGGGCCGAACACCGGGGAGCTGTTTTTT	CASSVTLAGPNTGELFF
NA	TRBV2	TRBJ1-5	NA	TGTGCCAGCAGTGACGGGGTCGGCAGGAGCAATCAGCCCCAGCATTTT	CASSDGVGRSNQPQHF
NA	TRBV28	TRBJ1-1	NA	TGTGCCAGCAGTTTATTGGACAGCTTGAACACTGAAGCTTTCTTT	CASSLLDSLNTEAFF
NA	TRBV28	TRBJ2-1	NA	TGTGCCAGCAGTTCCGCTGGACTGGGAACGAATGAGCAGTTCTTC	CASSSAGLGTNEQFF
NA	TRBV5-8	TRBJ2-7	TRBD1	TGTGCCAGCAGCTCGATCGGGACAGCCGGTTGGGAGCAGTACTTC	CASSSIGTAGWEQYF
NA	TRBV19	TRBJ2-7	NA	TGTGCCAGTAGCCTAAGGCCGGTAGGCGGATTACTTTACGAGCAGTACTTC	CASSLRPVGGLLYEQYF
NA	TRBV30	TRBJ1-1	NA	TGTGCCTGGAGTGTACGATTCCAGGGGAGGGGAAACACTGAAGCTTTCTTT	CAWSVRFQGRGNTEAFF
NA	TRBV18	TRBJ1-2	NA	TGTGCCAGCTCACGGACTGACTCAGGGGCTTATGGCTACACCTTC	CASSRTDSGAYGYTF
NA	TRBV19	TRBJ1-6	TRBD1	TGTGCCAGTAGTAGAACCGGGACAGCAAATTCACCCCTCCACTTT	CASSRTGTANSPLHF
NA	TRBV7-9	TRBJ2-1	NA	TGTGCCAGCAGCTTACAATCGGGACTCCCCTACAATGAGCAGTTCTTC	CASSLQSGLPYNEQFF
NA	TRBV28	TRBJ2-7	NA	TGTGCCAGCAGCCTAGGTAACCAGGGAAGGGGTTCATCCTACGAGCAGTACTTC	CASSLGNQGRGSSYEQYF
once	TRBV19	TRBJ2-2	NA	TGTGCCAGTACCCGGGCCTTTTACAGGGATTCGAACACCGGGGAGCTGTTTTTT	CASTRAFYRDSNTGELFF
NA	TRBV14	TRBJ2-5	TRBD1	TGTGCCAGCAGCGGCCGGGACAGGGGCTTCCAAGAGACCCAGTACTTC	CASSGRDRGFQETQYF
NA	TRBV7-2	TRBJ1-5	TRBD1	TGTGCCAGCAGCTTATTAGACAGGGGTCAGCCCCAGCATTTT	CASSLLDRGQPQHF
NA	TRBV9	TRBJ2-5	NA	TGTGCCAGCAGCGTAGGAGGCTTCCAAGAGACCCAGTACTTC	CASSVGGFQETQYF
NA	TRBV5-4	TRBJ2-7	NA	TGTGCCAGCAGCTTGGTGGTGCGGGGCTCCTACGAGCAGTACTTC	CASSLVVRGSYEQYF
once	TRBV7-8	TRBJ2-1	NA	TGTGCCAGCAGCTTAGGGACCGCGAGCGGTGAGCAGTTCTTC	CASSLGTASGEQFF
NA	TRBV18	TRBJ2-5	TRBD1	TGTGCCAGCTCACCCGGCGAAGGGGGCATCCAGTACTTC	CASSPGEGGIQYF
NA	TRBV28	TRBJ1-5	TRBD1	TGTGCCAGCAGATCACAGGGGGCTGGCAATCAGCCCCAGCATTTT	CASRSQGAGNQPQHF
once	TRBV25-1	TRBJ2-2	NA	TGTGCCAGCAGTGATTCCCGGACACCATCGAACACCGGGGAGCTGTTTTTT	CASSDSRTPSNTGELFF
once	TRBV6-5	TRBJ1-3	NA	TGTGCCAGCAGGCAGGAAAACACCATATATTTT	CASRQENTIYF
NA	TRBV9	TRBJ1-4	NA	TGTGCCAGCAGCGTGGGACAAACCGGTGAAAAACTGTTTTTT	CASSVGQTGEKLFF
NA	TRBV30	TRBJ1-3	NA	TGTGCCTGGAGTCTCAATAGGGGAGGGCCTGGAAACACCATATATTTT	CAWSLNRGGPGNTIYF
NA	TRBV27	TRBJ1-5	TRBD1	TGTGCCAGCAGTTTCAACCAGGGGGCTGGGCAGCCCCAGCATTTT	CASSFNQGAGQPQHF
NA	TRBV10-3	TRBJ1-5	NA	TGTGCCATCAGTGAGTCTAAAGGGGGCAATCAGCCCCAGCATTTT	CAISESKGGNQPQHF
few	TRBV10-3	TRBJ2-3	NA	TGTGCCATCAGTGAGTCTCGACTGTCAGATACGCAGTATTTT	CAISESRLSDTQYF
NA	TRBV29-1	TRBJ1-4	NA	TGCAGCGCTACAGGAGCAACTAATGAAAAACTGTTTTTT	CSATGATNEKLFF
NA	TRBV10-3	TRBJ1-1	TRBD1	TGTGCCATCAGTGAGGACAGGGACACTGAAGCTTTCTTT	CAISEDRDTEAFF
NA	TRBV27	TRBJ2-5	NA	TGTGCCAGCAGTCTTTACAGAAGCCCCCAGGAGACCCAGTACTTC	CASSLYRSPQETQYF
few	TRBV3-1/TRBV3-2	TRBJ2-1	NA	TGTGCCAGCAGCCCCTATGGACAGTTTGTTCTGTTCTTC	CASSPYGQFVLFF
NA	TRBV5-1	TRBJ1-2	NA	TGCGCCAGCAGCTTCAGGGTTGGGCCTGGTGACGGCTACACCTTC	CASSFRVGPGDGYTF
NA	TRBV14	TRBJ2-1	TRBD1	TGTGCCAGCAGCCAAGGTTGGGGGACAGGGAAAGGATTCGATGAGCAGTTCTTC	CASSQGWGTGKGFDEQFF
NA	TRBV29-1	TRBJ2-5	NA	TGCAGCGTTGACTCGAGTAACCAAGAGACCCAGTACTTC	CSVDSSNQETQYF
NA	TRBV10-3	TRBJ2-5	NA	TGTGCCATCAGTGAGTCAGGGGATTCGGCAGAGACCCAGTACTTC	CAISESGDSAETQYF
NA	TRBV14	TRBJ1-2	TRBD1	TGTGCCAGCAGCCTGAGCTTCGGGACAGCTTATGGCTACACCTTC	CASSLSFGTAYGYTF
NA	TRBV5-1	TRBJ2-2	TRBD2	TGCGCCAGCAGGAGGACTAGCGGGATAGTCGGGGAGCTGTTTTTT	CASRRTSGIVGELFF
NA	TRBV19	TRBJ2-1	NA	TGTGCCAGTAGTCCTCAGCGGGCTATTTCGAATGAGCAGTTCTTC	CASSPQRAISNEQFF
NA	TRBV27	TRBJ1-2	NA	TGTGCCAGCAGTTTATCGGGCAGTACTAACTATGGCTACACCTTC	CASSLSGSTNYGYTF